This T cell receptor beta chain was obtained from a study of shared clonotypes between healthy human individuals. The CDR3 covers 11 residues. Germline V lookup: CDR1 MNHEY, CDR2 SMNVEV (reference sequence). V was pared by 6 bases and J by 1 base, with 3 bases between. Naive CD8 cells, CD45RO-negative and positively selected for CCR7, excluded terminally differentiated effector memory CD45RA+ cells. The table came from immunoSEQ multiplex PCR; TCRdb's copy has only in-frame clones and leaves some out. In the table there are some 2 million clones, over 85% of which are singletons. This clone was detected once.

The sample comprised naive CD8+ T cells sorted from blood. The TCR sequence derives from a man aged 18 to 35 in good health. The chain carries TRBV27 and TRBJ1-1; D is undetermined. The CDR3 region is CASRWNTEAFF. CDR3 in DNA: TGTGCCAGCAGATGGAACACTGAAGCTTTCTTT.